This T cell receptor beta chain was profiled in a study of blood T cell repertoires in COVID-19. Study summary: Acute and convalescent COVID-19 samples came from the United States, Italy and Spain. Nucleic acid was either cDNA or gDNA, and it came from T cells, B-cell-depleted T cells, or PBMCs.

Authors' methods: Amplification of reference gene primers provided the estimated nucleated cell counts. Sequencing was performed with immunoSEQ multiplex PCR; in TCRdb, only in-frame clones are kept and a portion is missing. The V and J calls and clone size are taken from that table; D and trimming were inferred from the DNA. The sample has fewer than 40,000 clones, approximately 90% seen once. This clone was detected once. V was clipped by 3 bases and J by 5 bases; unmatched bases: 4. Germline CDR1 LGHNA, CDR2 YSLEER. The CDR3 totals 14 residues. The chain combines TRBV4-3 with TRBJ2-7; TRBD2 matches at 10 bases. Sequenced: peripheral blood. This TCR came from a man aged 70 or older with active COVID-19. The CDR3 sequence: CASSHGTSDDEQYF. In nucleotides, the CDR3 is TGCGCCAGCAGCCATGGGACTAGCGATGACGAGCAGTACTTC.